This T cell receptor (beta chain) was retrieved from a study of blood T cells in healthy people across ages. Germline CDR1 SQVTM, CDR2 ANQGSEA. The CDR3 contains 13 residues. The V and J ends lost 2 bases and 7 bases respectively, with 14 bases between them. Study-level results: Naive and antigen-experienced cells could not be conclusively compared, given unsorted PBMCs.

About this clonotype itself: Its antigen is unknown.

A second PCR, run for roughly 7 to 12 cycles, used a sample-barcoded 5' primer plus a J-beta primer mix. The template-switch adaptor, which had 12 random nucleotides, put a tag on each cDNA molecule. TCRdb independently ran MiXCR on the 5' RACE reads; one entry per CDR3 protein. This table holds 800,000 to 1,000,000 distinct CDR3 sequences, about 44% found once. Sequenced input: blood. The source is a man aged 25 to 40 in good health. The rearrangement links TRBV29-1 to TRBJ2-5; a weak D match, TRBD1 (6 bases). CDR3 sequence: CSVEHARGRTQYF. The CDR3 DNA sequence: TGCAGCGTTGAACACGCCAGGGGAAGGACCCAGTACTTC.